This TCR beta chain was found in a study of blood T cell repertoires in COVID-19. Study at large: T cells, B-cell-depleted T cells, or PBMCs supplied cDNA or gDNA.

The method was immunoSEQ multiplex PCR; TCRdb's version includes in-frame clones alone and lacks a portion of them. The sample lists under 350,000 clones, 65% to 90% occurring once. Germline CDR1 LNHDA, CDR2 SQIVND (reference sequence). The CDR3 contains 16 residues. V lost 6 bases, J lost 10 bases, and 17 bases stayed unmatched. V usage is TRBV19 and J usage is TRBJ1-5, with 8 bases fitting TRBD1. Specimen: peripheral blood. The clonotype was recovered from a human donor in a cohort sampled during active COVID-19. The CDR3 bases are TGTGCCAGTAGCCAAAGGACAGGGCGAAGGGATGGACCCCAGCATTTT. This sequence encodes CASSQRTGRRDGPQHF. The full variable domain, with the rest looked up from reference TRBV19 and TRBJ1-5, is DGGITQSPKYLFRKEGQNVTLSCEQNLNHDAMYWYRQDPGQGLRLIYYSQIVNDFQKGDIAEGYSVSREKKESFPLTVTSAQKNPTAFYLCASSQRTGRRDGPQHFGDGTRLSIL.